The T cell receptor beta chain under discussion was sequenced for a study of blood T cell repertoires in COVID-19. The wider study: Sources were T cells, B-cell-depleted T cells, or PBMCs; the material itself was cDNA or gDNA.

In the original workflow: Nucleated cell counts were estimated from reference gene primer amplification. Measured with immunoSEQ multiplex PCR; TCRdb has only the in-frame clones, and not every one. Clone size and V and J calls were adopted from that table, with D and trimming inferred from the DNA. The sample shows 35,000 to 50,000 clones, about four fifths of them seen only once. This clone was seen a few times. This receptor was obtained from a human donor with acute or convalescent COVID-19. The donor label of this sample is uncertain. Sequenced: peripheral blood.

The CDR3 DNA reads TGTGGGGGCACAGCACCCATTCAGCCCCAGCATTTT. This sequence encodes CGGTAPIQPQHF. J is TRBJ1-5 and V is TRBV6-6; D is perhaps TRBD1 (5 bases). The CDR3 runs to 12 residues. CDR1 is MNHNY and CDR2 is SVGAGI in the germline V gene (reference sequence).